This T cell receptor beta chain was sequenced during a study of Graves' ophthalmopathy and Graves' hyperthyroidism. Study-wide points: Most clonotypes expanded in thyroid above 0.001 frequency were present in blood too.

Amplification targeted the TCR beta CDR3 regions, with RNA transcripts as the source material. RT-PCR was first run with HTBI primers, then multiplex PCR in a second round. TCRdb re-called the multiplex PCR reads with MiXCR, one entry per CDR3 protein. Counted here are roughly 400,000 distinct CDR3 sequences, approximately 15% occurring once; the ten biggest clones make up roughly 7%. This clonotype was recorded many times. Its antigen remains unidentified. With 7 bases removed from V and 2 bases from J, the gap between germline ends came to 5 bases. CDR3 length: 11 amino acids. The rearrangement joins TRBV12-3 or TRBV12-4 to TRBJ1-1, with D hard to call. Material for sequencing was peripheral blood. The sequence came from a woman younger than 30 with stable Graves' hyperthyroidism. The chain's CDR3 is CASTKNTEAFF. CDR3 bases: TGTGCCAGCACTAAAAACACTGAAGCTTTCTTT.